This T cell receptor beta chain was retrieved from a study of response to subunit inactivated influenza vaccine. The CDR3 runs to 15 residues. V was pared by 1 base and J by 1 base, with 11 bases between. The germline V gene encodes CDR1 SNHLY and CDR2 FYNNEI. TCRdb analysed the RT-PCR reads with MiXCR anew, one entry per CDR3 protein. The sample contains just under 550,000 distinct CDR3 sequences, approximately 20% of which appear only once. The sample also formed part of further work on T cells expressing NK-cell markers. This second study notes: Researchers built TCR beta cDNA using 5'RACE template switching with UMIs. The authors derived TCR beta repertoires from sorted CD3+CD56+NKG2C+, CD3+CD56+NKG2C- and CD3+CD56-NKG2C+ T cells. In several experiments, sorting was restricted to alpha-beta TCR T cells by an anti-gamma-delta TCR antibody. Among CD8+ T cells from 5 to 7 donors, dominant NKG2C+ clonotypes accounted for about 1.0-8%.

The specimen was CD4+ T cells sorted from PBMCs, collected 11 to 12 days after vaccination. This TCR was sampled from a man aged 50 to 60 who received an inactivated influenza vaccine. The V call is TRBV2, the J call TRBJ2-7, with D uncertain. The CDR3 DNA sequence: TGTGCCAGCAGTGAAGGGGTGTTGGGTTCCTACGAGCAGTACTTC. Translated: CASSEGVLGSYEQYF.